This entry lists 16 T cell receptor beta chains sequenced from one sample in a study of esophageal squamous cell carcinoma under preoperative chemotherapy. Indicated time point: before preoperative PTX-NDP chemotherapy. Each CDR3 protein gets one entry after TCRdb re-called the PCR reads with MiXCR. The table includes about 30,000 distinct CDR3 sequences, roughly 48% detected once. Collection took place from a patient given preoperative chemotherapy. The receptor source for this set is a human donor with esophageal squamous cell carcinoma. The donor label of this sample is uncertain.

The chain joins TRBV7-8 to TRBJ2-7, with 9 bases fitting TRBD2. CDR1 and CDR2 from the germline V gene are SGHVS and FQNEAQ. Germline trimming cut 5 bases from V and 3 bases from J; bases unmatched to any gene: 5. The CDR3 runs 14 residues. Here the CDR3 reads CASSMSGGNYEQYF. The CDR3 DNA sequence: TGTGCCAGCAGCATGAGCGGGGGGAACTACGAGCAGTACTTC.

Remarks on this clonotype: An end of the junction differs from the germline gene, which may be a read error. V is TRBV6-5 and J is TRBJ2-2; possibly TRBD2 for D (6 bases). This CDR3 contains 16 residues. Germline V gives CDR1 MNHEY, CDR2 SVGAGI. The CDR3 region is CASSYLGTQNTGTLYF. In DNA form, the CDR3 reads TGTGCCAGCAGTTACCTCGGGACTCAAAACACCGGGACGCTGTATTTT.

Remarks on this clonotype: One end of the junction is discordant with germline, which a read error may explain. The CDR3 DNA is TGTGCCAGCGGGGGATCAGCGGGGGGGGGCACAGAGACGCAGTATTTT. Translating it yields CASGGSAGGGTETQYF. The chain employs TRBV6-1 and TRBJ2-3; 10 nucleotides agree with TRBD2. The CDR3 has 16 residues. CDR1 and CDR2 (germline): MNHNS, SASEGT.

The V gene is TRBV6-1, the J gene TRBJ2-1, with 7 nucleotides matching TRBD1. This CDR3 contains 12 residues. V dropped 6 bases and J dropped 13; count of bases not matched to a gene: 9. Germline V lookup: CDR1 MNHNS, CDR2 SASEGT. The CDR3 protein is CASRTGRETQFF. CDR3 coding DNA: TGTGCCAGCAGGACAGGGAGAGAGACCCAGTTCTTC.

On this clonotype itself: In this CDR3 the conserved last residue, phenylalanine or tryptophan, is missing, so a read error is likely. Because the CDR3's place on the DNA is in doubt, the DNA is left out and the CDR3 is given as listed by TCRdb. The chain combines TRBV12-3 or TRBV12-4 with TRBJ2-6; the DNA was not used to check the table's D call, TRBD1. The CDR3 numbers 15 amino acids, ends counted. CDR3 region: CASSDTGTDIQYFGA.

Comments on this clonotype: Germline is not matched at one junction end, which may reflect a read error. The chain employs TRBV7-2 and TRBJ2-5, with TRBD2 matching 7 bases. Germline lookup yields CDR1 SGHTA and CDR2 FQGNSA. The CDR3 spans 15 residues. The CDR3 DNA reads TGTGCCAGCGGCATAGCGGGCGGCCGCACAGAGACCCAGTATTTC. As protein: CASGIAGGRTETQYF.

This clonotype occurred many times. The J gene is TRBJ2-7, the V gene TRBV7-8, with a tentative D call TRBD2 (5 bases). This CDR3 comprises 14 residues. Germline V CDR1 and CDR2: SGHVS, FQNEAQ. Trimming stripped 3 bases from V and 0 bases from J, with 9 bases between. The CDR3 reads CASSFVRDSYEQYF. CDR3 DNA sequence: TGTGCCAGCAGCTTCGTTCGGGACTCCTACGAGCAGTACTTC.

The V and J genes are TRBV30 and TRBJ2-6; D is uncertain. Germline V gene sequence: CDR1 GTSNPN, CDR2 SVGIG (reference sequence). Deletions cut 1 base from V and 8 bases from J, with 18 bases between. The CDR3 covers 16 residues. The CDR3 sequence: CAWSGPDRRGTNVLTF. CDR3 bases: TGTGCCTGGAGTGGACCAGACCGACGTGGTACCAACGTCCTGACTTTC.

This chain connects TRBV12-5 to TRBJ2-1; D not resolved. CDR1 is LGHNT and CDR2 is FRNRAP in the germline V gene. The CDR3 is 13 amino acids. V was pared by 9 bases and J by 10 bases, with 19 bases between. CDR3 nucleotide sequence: TGTGCTAGCGCCCTAGGCAGCTCCTACGAGCAGTTCTTC. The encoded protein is CASALGSSYEQFF.

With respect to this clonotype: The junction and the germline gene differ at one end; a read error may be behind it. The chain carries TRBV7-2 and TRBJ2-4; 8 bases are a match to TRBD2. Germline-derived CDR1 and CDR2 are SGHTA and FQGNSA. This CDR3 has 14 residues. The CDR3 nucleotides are TGTGCCGGCAGCGGGGGCCGAGCCAAAGACATTCAGTACTTC. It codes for CAGSGGRAKDIQYF.

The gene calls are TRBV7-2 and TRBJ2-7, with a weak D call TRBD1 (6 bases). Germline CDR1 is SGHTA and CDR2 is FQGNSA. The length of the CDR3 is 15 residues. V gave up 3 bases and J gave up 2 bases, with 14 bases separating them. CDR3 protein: CASSLGAGVPYEQYF. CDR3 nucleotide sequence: TGTGCCAGCAGCTTGGGGGCAGGGGTGCCCTACGAGCAGTACTTC.

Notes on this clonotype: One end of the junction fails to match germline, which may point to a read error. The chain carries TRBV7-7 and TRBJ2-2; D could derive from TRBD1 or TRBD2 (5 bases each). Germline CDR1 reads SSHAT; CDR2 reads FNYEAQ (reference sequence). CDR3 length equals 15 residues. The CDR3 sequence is CASSRRTGRTGTLYF. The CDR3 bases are TGTGCTAGCAGCCGCAGGACGGGCAGAACCGGGACGCTGTATTTT.

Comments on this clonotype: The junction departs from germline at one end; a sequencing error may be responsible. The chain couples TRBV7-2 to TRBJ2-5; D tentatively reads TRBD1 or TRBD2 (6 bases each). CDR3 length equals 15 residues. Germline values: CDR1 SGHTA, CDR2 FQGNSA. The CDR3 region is CARGLGGRHKETQYF. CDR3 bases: TGTGCCAGGGGCTTAGGGGGGAGGCACAAAGAGACGCAGTATTTC.

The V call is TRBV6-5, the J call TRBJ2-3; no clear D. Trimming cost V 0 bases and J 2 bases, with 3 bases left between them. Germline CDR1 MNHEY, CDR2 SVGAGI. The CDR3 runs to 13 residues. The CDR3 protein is CASSYSNTDTQYF. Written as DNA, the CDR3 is TGTGCCAGCAGTTACTCGAACACAGATACGCAGTATTTT.

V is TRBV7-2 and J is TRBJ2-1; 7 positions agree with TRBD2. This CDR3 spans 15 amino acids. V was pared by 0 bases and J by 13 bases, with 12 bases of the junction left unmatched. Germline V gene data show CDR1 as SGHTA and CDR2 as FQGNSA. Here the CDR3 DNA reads TGTGCCAGCAGCTTAGCGGCTAGCGGCCAAGAGACCCAGTTCTTC. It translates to CASSLAASGQETQFF. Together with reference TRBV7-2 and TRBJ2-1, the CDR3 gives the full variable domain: GAGVSQSPSNKVTEKGKDVELRCDPISGHTALYWYRQSLGQGLEFLIYFQGNSAPDKSGLPSDRFSAERTGGSVSTLTIQRTQQEDSAVYLCASSLAASGQETQFFGPGTRLTVL.

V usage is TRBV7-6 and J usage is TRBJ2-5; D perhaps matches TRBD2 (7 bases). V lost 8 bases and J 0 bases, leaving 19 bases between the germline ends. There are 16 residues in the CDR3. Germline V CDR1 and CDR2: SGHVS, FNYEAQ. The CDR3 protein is CASGGLGGGDQETQYF. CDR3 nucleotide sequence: TGTGCCAGCGGGGGCCTAGGGGGGGGGGACCAAGAGACCCAGTACTTC.